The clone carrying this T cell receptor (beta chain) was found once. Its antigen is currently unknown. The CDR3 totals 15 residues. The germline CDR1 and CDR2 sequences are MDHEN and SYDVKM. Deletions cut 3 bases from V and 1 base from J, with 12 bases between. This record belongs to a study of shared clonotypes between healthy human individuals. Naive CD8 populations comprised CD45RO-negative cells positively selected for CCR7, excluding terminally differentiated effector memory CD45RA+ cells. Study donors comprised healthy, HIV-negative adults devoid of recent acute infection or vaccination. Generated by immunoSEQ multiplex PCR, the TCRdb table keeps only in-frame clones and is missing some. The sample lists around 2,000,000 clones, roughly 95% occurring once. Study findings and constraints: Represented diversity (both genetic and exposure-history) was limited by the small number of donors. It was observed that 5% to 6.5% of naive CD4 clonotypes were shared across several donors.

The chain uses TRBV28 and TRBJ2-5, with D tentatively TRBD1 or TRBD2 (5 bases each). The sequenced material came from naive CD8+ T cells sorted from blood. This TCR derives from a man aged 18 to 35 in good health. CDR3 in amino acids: CASSFGWDVQETQYF. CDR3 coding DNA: TGTGCCAGCAGTTTCGGCTGGGACGTCCAAGAGACCCAGTACTTC. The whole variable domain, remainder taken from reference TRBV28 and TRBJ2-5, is DVKVTQSSRYLVKRTGEKVFLECVQDMDHENMFWYRQDPGLGLRLIYFSYDVKMKEKGDIPEGYSVSREKKERFSLILESASTNQTSMYLCASSFGWDVQETQYFGPGTRLLVL.